Shown below are 16 T cell receptor beta chains from a single sample sequenced in a study of beta chain features in type 1 diabetes. Reverse transcription of all isolated RNA meant that expressed TCRB transcripts were sequenced. Only in-frame clones appear in the TCRdb table, and some are missing; sequencing was by immunoSEQ multiplex PCR. The data hold about 410,000 clones, with approximately 13% observed a single time. The sample was naive CD4+ T cells from blood. The receptors originated from a young man in good health.

This clone was found a few times. This rearrangement joins TRBV4-3 to TRBJ2-5, with 12 nucleotides matching TRBD1. There are 17 residues in the CDR3. V was pared by 2 bases and J by 5 bases, with 9 bases of the junction left unmatched. Per the germline V gene, CDR1 is LGHNA and CDR2 is YSLEER. The CDR3 sequence: CASSQQTGTGGLETQYF. The CDR3 DNA follows: TGCGCCAGCAGCCAACAAACCGGGACAGGGGGCCTGGAGACCCAGTACTTC.

V is TRBV9 and J is TRBJ2-5; TRBD2 matches at 10 bases. Germline V lookup: CDR1 SGDLS, CDR2 YYNGEE. The junction had 11 bases not matched to a gene; V was cut back by 4 bases and J by 8 bases. The CDR3 contains 15 residues. CDR3 in amino acids: CASSLDSGRRGTQYF. The CDR3 bases are TGTGCCAGCAGCCTAGATAGCGGGAGGCGGGGAACCCAGTACTTC.

This clone was detected a few times. The chain joins TRBV20-1 to TRBJ1-5; D is possibly TRBD1 (5 bases). The CDR3 has 11 amino acids. Germline CDR1 is DFQATT and CDR2 is SNEGSKA (reference sequence). V lost 7 bases, J lost 5 bases, and 9 bases lay in between. For the CDR3, the DNA is TGCAGTGTCCGGGACGATCAGCCCCAGCATTTT. Encoded protein: CSVRDDQPQHF.

There are a few counts of this clone. The CDR3: CSVAGGDNEQFF. CDR3 nucleotide sequence: TGCAGCGTTGCAGGGGGGGACAATGAGCAGTTCTTC. V and J are TRBV29-1 and TRBJ2-1; either TRBD1 or TRBD2 may supply D (7 bases each). The CDR3 runs to 12 residues. V lost 4 bases to trimming and J lost 5 bases, with 9 bases between them. Germline CDR1 and CDR2: SQVTM and ANQGSEA.

This clone was detected only a few times. The J gene is TRBJ2-1, the V gene TRBV25-1, with D unresolved. Germline loops: CDR1 MGHDK, CDR2 SYGVNS. This CDR3 spans 13 amino acids. V was pared by 1 base and J by 6 bases, with 7 bases between. The CDR3 region has the DNA TGTGCCAGCAGTGAATCGGGCGGCAATGAGCAGTTCTTC. Translating it yields CASSESGGNEQFF.

The chain carries TRBV7-2 and TRBJ1-5, with 9 bases lining up with TRBD1. J lost 1 base, V lost 3 bases, and 4 bases had no gene match. CDR3 size: 16 residues. Germline V gives CDR1 SGHTA, CDR2 FQGNSA. The CDR3 nucleotides read TGTGCCAGCAGCTTCTCGGACAGGGGAAGCAATCAGCCCCAGCATTTT. The encoded protein is CASSFSDRGSNQPQHF.

This clone was found once. J is TRBJ2-1 and V is TRBV15; D gene unclear. This CDR3 region has 16 residues. Per the germline V gene, CDR1 is LNHNV and CDR2 is YYDKDF (reference sequence). The ends were cut back, 0 bases at V and 0 bases at J, with 9 bases in the middle. The CDR3 sequence: CATSRERILSYNEQFF. The CDR3, as DNA: TGTGCCACCAGCAGAGAGAGAATCCTCTCCTACAATGAGCAGTTCTTC.

The CDR3 region is CASSSIRDFQPQHF. For the CDR3, the DNA is TGTGCCAGCAGTTCTATCAGGGATTTCCAGCCCCAGCATTTT. The rearrangement joins TRBV6-5 to TRBJ1-5; TRBD1 is a possible D gene (5 bases). The germline CDR1 and CDR2 sequences are MNHEY and SVGAGI. Between the trimmed V and J ends, which lost 4 bases and 7 bases, there was a span of 14 bases. The CDR3 is 14 residues long.

This clone appeared a few times. J is TRBJ2-3 and V is TRBV7-2; no definite D call. The V and J ends lost 1 base and 6 bases respectively, with 14 bases between them. The germline V gene encodes CDR1 SGHTA and CDR2 FQGNSA. The CDR3 runs 15 residues. Here the CDR3 reads CASSLEITRADTQYF. The CDR3 coding sequence is TGTGCCAGCAGCTTAGAGATAACGAGAGCGGATACGCAGTATTTT.

This chain uses TRBV4-1 with TRBJ1-2; maybe TRBD1 (5 bases). Germline V gene data show CDR1 as MGHRA and CDR2 as YSYEKL. The CDR3 consists of 14 residues. V lost 0 bases and J 6 bases, leaving 11 bases between the germline ends. CDR3 sequence reads: CASSQDGRVDGYTF. The CDR3 DNA follows: TGCGCCAGCAGCCAAGATGGCAGGGTGGATGGCTACACCTTC.

This chain connects TRBV29-1 to TRBJ2-1; D gene uncertain. Germline values: CDR1 SQVTM, CDR2 ANQGSEA. This CDR3 comprises 14 residues. V was trimmed by 6 bases and J by 0 bases, leaving 12 bases between them. CDR3 residues: CSVPSQSSYNEQFF. CDR3 nucleotides: TGCAGCGTCCCCAGTCAGAGCTCCTACAATGAGCAGTTCTTC.

The chain has TRBV18 and TRBJ2-3, with TRBD2 matching over 14 bases. The CDR3 is 17 amino acids. Germline assignment: CDR1 KGHSH and CDR2 LQKENI. V lost 0 bases and J lost 5; bases outside the gene matches: 4. CDR3 sequence (DNA): TGTGCCAGCTCACCACCAGGACTAGCGGGAGGAAAAGATACGCAGTATTTT. This gives the protein CASSPPGLAGGKDTQYF.

The J gene is TRBJ1-2, the V gene TRBV5-6; D gene unclear. Looked up from germline, CDR1 is SGHDT and CDR2 is YYEEEE. The ends were cut back, 1 base at V and 4 bases at J, with 11 bases in the middle. The CDR3 runs 14 residues. For the CDR3, the DNA is TGTGCCAGCAGCTTGAAGAACCCACTCTATGGCTACACCTTC. It yields the protein CASSLKNPLYGYTF.

This chain connects TRBV2 to TRBJ1-1; 11 nucleotides line up with TRBD1. Per germline, CDR1 SNHLY and CDR2 FYNNEI. This CDR3 region has 13 residues. The junction had 1 base not matched to a gene; V was cut back by 7 bases and J by 3 bases. The CDR3, as DNA: TGTGCCAGCACGGGACAGGGGGACACTGAAGCTTTCTTT. This gives the protein CASTGQGDTEAFF.

This clone was seen a few times. The J gene is TRBJ1-1, the V gene TRBV9, with 7 bases fitting TRBD1. J was trimmed by 9 bases and V by 3 bases; bases with no gene match: 17. The CDR3 runs to 16 residues. Germline-derived CDR1 and CDR2 are SGDLS and YYNGEE. The CDR3: CASSEVRSLTGDQAFF. The CDR3 DNA reads TGTGCCAGCAGCGAGGTACGGTCTCTTACAGGGGACCAAGCTTTCTTT.

The chain carries TRBV11-2 and TRBJ1-1, with D unclear. The CDR3 is 14 residues long. Germline CDR1 is SGHAT and CDR2 is FQNNGV. Trimming took 0 bases from V and 2 from J, leaving 7 bases between them. The CDR3 region has the DNA TGTGCCAGCAGCTTAGATAGCGGCAACACTGAAGCTTTCTTT. This gives the protein CASSLDSGNTEAFF. The complete variable domain, with remaining parts taken from reference TRBV11-2 and TRBJ1-1, reads EAGVAQSPRYKIIEKRQSVAFWCNPISGHATLYWYQQILGQGPKLLIQFQNNGVVDDSQLPKDRFSAERLKGVDSTLKIQPAKLEDSAVYLCASSLDSGNTEAFFGQGTRLTVV.